This T cell receptor (beta chain) was identified during a study of shared clonotypes between healthy human individuals. The quantity of DNA used in unsorted PBMC replicate PCRs was approximately 270 ng, corresponding to about 30,000 T cell genomes. Sequencing used immunoSEQ multiplex PCR; TCRdb keeps in-frame clones, though not all of them. The sample carries about 460,000 clones, approximately 80% recorded once. As regards this clone: The antigen is not known.

Healthy adults negative for HIV, lacking recent acute infections or vaccinations, served as donors. Study-level findings and limits: Sharing of clonotypes among donors was expected to vary with sequencing depth.

Trimming at V came to 5 bases and at J to 6 bases, leaving 7 bases not matched to a gene. This CDR3 comprises 15 residues. The germline V gene has CDR1 MNHEY and CDR2 SMNVEV (reference sequence). Sequenced: PBMCs. The V and J genes are TRBV27 and TRBJ2-1; 10 nucleotides match TRBD2. This clonotype originated in a woman in her thirties or forties in good health. Some clones in this sample may be carry-over from other donors' samples. The CDR3 here is CASSLSSGSGNEQFF. The CDR3 DNA follows: TGTGCCAGCAGTCTCTCTAGCGGGAGCGGCAATGAGCAGTTCTTC.